A few counts support the clone carrying this T cell receptor beta chain. Losses at the gene ends were 5 bases for V and 1 base for J; bases not matched to a gene: 16. This CDR3 comprises 18 residues. As to time point: after trial treatment. Treatment given: LDRT plus nivolumab, ipilimumab, low-dose cyclophosphamide and aspirin (RACIN trial). This entry is derived from a study of low-dose radiotherapy and immunotherapy resistance in tumors. Study-level background: The fractionation for Cohort 1 was 0.5 Gy per fraction every 2 weeks, totaling 6.5 Gy.

TRAV and TRBV primers primed cDNA for both TCRalpha and TCRbeta. For amplifying TCRs, the PCR ran for about 20 cycles with Phusion, which was used together with a constant-region primer and the adapter on the V primers. From the reads, TCRdb called clonotypes with MiXCR, one entry per CDR3 protein. This sample has about 35,000 distinct CDR3 sequences; around 21% occur once, and the top ten carry about 9.2%. This receptor was identified in a female donor with ovarian cancer. The sample here was PBMCs, taken after low-dose radiotherapy plus immunotherapy. The J gene is TRBJ2-7, the V gene TRBV12-3 or TRBV12-4; TRBD1 matches 8 bases. CDR3 residues: CASSPHMQGAKTSYEQYF. The CDR3 DNA reads TGTGCCAGCAGTCCCCATATGCAGGGGGCTAAAACGTCCTACGAGCAGTACTTC.